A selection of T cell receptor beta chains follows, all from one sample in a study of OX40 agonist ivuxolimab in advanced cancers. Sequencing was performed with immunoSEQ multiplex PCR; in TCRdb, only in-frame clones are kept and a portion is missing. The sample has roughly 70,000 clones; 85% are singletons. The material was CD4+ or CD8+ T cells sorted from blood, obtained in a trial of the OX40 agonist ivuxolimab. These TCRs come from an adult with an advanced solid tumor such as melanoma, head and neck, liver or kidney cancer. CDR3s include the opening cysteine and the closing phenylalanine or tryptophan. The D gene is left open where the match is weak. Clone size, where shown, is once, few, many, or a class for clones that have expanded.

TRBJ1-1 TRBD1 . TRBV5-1 TGCGCCAGCAGCTTTCTTGTCCGGGACAGGGGATCTGAAGCTTTCTTT CASSFLVRDRGSEAFF
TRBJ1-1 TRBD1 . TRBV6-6 TGTGCCAGTATCGACAGGGGGAACACTGAAGCTTTCTTT CASIDRGNTEAFF
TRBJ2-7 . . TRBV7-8 TGTGCCAGCAGCTTAGTAGCCAGGGGACGCGACGAGCAGTACTTC CASSLVARGRDEQYF
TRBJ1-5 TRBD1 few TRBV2 TGTGCCAGCAGGGGGGACAGGGATAATCAGCCCCAGCATTTT CASRGDRDNQPQHF
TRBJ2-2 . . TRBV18 TGTGCCAGCTCAGAGGACGTTACCGGGGAGCTGTTTTTT CASSEDVTGELFF
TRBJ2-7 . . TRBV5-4 TGTGCCAGCAGCTTGGATGGTCTAGCCGCAAAGGAGCAGTACTTC CASSLDGLAAKEQYF
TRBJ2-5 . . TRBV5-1 TGCGCCACCGCGACACAGGGAAGGGAGACCCAGTACTTC CATATQGRETQYF
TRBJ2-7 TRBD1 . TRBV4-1 TGCGCCAGCAGCCAAGAAAGGACAGGGCGCCACGAGCAGTACTTC CASSQERTGRHEQYF
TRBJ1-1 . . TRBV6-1 TGTGCCAGCAGGATAAGATTGAACTTGAACACTGAAGCTTTCTTT CASRIRLNLNTEAFF
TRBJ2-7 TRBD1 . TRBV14 TGTGCCAGCAGCCAAGCACCGGGACAGGGGGCTGGCGAGCAGTACTTC CASSQAPGQGAGEQYF
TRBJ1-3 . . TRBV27 TGTGCCAGCAGTTTTTACCCGGTGTCTGGAAACACCATATATTTT CASSFYPVSGNTIYF
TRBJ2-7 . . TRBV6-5 TGTGCCAGCAGTGGAGGGGGCTCCTACGAGCAGTACTTC CASSGGGSYEQYF
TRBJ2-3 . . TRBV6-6 TGTGCCAGCAGTCGCGGGGGCAACACAGATACGCAGTATTTT CASSRGGNTDTQYF
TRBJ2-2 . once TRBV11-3 TGTGCCAGCAGCCGCGGGGGCTTCGGCACCGGGGAGCTGTTTTTT CASSRGGFGTGELFF
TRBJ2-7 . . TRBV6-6 TGTGCCAGCAGTTACTGGGGAGGCGAGCAGTACTTC CASSYWGGEQYF
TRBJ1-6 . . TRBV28 TGTGCCAGCAGCCCAGAATATTCACCCCTCCACTTT CASSPEYSPLHF
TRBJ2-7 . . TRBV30 TGTGCCTGGACGTCTACAAGAGGTATTTCCTACGAGCAGTACTTC CAWTSTRGISYEQYF
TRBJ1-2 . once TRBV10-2 TGCGCCAGCGGACAGACAGCAAGCTATGGCTACACCTTC CASGQTASYGYTF
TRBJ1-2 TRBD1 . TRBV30 TGTGCCTGGAGTACAGGGGGTGGTGGCTACACCTTC CAWSTGGGGYTF
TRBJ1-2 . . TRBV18 TGTGCCAGCTCACCAGTGACAGACTATGGCTACACCTTC CASSPVTDYGYTF
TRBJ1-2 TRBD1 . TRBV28 TGTGCCAGCAGTTTACCAGGGACAGGGGGCAGTGGCTACACCTTC CASSLPGTGGSGYTF
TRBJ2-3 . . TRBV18 TGTGCCAGCTCACCAACCAGGGTTAACGGAGATACGCAGTATTTT CASSPTRVNGDTQYF
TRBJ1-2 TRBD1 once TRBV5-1 TGCGCCAGCAGCCCATGGACAGGAGCCCTCTATGGCTACACCTTC CASSPWTGALYGYTF
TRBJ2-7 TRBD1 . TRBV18 TGTGCCAGCTCACCCGCGACAGGGGTGAGCTACGAGCAGTACTTC CASSPATGVSYEQYF
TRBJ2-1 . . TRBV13 TGTGCCAGCAGCTCGAGGTGGACTCTCGCCTCTGAGCAGTTCTTC CASSSRWTLASEQFF
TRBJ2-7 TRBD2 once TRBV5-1 TGCGCCAGCAGCTTGGGGACTAGCGGTTACGAGCAGTACTTC CASSLGTSGYEQYF
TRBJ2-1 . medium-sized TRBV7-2 TGTGCCAGCAGCTTAGGGACCTCCTCGTACAATGAGCAGTTCTTC CASSLGTSSYNEQFF
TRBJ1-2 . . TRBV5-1 TGCGCCAGCAGCGCTACGGGACGGAGCCTGGGAGGCTACACCTTC CASSATGRSLGGYTF
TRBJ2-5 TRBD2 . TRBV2 TGTGCCAGCAACTCCCGGGGGGCCCAGTACTTC CASNSRGAQYF
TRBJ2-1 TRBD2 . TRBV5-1 TGCGCCAGCAGCGGATGGGGACTAGCGGGAATTAATGAGCAGTTCTTC CASSGWGLAGINEQFF
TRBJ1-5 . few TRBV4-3 TGCGCCAGCAGCCAACAGGGTGGGGGTCAGCCCCAGCATTTT CASSQQGGGQPQHF
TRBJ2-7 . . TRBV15 TGTGCCACCAGCAGGGGCGGAACTACCTACGAGCAGTACTTC CATSRGGTTYEQYF
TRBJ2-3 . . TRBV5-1 TGCGCCAGCAGCTTGCAGGGAGCAGATACGCAGTATTTT CASSLQGADTQYF
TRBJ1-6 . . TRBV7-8 TGTGCCAGCAGCTTGCACAGGGTAGGGCTTTATAATTCACCCCTCCACTTT CASSLHRVGLYNSPLHF
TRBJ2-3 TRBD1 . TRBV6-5 TGTGCCAGCACCCTACAGGGGGGAACGCAGTATTTT CASTLQGGTQYF
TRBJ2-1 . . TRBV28 TGTGCCAGCAGTTTACGAGGGAGCCCAGGGTTGGAGCAGTTCTTC CASSLRGSPGLEQFF
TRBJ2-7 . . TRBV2 TGTGCCAGCAGAGCCGGGACTTATTCCTACGAGCAGTACTTC CASRAGTYSYEQYF
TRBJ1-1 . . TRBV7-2 TGTGCCAGCAGCACCTCTAGACAGAACACTGAAGCTTTCTTT CASSTSRQNTEAFF
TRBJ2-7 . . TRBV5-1 TGCGCCAGCAGCACGACAGGCTACGAGCAGTACTTC CASSTTGYEQYF
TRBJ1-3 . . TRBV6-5 TGTGCCAGCAGCCTTGGGGTAGGAACTGGAAACACCATATATTTT CASSLGVGTGNTIYF
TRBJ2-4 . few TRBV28 TGTGCCAGCACGGGAACAAGAGACATTCAGTACTTC CASTGTRDIQYF
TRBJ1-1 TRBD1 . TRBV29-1 TGCAGCGTGGATGACAGGGGAACCACTGAAGCTTTCTTT CSVDDRGTTEAFF
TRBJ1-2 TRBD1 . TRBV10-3 TGTGCCATCAGTGATTGGGACAGGAAATCCTATGGCTACACCTTC CAISDWDRKSYGYTF
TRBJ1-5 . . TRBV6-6 TGTGCCAGCAGTTACGGTACGGTGAACCAGCATTTT CASSYGTVNQHF
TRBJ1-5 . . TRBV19 TGTGCCAGTAAGGGGGACCGAGCGAGCAATCAGCCCCAGCATTTT CASKGDRASNQPQHF
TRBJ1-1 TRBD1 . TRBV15 TGTGCCACCAGCAGACGGAACGACAGGGGAATATCGGACACTGAAGCTTTCTTT CATSRRNDRGISDTEAFF
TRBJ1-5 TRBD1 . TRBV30 TGTGCCTGGAGTCCCAGGGGGGTAGGCAATCAGCCCCAGCATTTT CAWSPRGVGNQPQHF
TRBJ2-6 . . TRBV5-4 TGTGCCAGCAGCTTCGACACATTCTCTGTGGCCAACGTCCTGACTTTC CASSFDTFSVANVLTF
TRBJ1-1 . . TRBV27 TGTGCCAGCAGTTTTGGAGGGGCCACTGAAGCTTTCTTT CASSFGGATEAFF
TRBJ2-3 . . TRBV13 TGTGCCAGCAGCGTCGACAGGTCCACAGATACGCAGTATTTT CASSVDRSTDTQYF
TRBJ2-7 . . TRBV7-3 TGTGCCAGCAGCTTAGGTCTGGGGGGAAACTACGAGCAGTACTTC CASSLGLGGNYEQYF
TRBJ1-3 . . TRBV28 TGTGCCAGCAGCAGAGGATACTCTGGAAACACCATATATTTT CASSRGYSGNTIYF
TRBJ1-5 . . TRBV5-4 TGTGCCAGCAGCTTGAAGGGGGTGGAGCCCCAGCATTTT CASSLKGVEPQHF
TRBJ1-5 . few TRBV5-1 TGCGCCAGCAGCACCGACAGTAGCAATCAGCCCCAGCATTTT CASSTDSSNQPQHF
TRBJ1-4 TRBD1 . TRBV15 TGTGCCACCAGCAGGGACAGGGGTATCAATGAAAAACTGTTTTTT CATSRDRGINEKLFF